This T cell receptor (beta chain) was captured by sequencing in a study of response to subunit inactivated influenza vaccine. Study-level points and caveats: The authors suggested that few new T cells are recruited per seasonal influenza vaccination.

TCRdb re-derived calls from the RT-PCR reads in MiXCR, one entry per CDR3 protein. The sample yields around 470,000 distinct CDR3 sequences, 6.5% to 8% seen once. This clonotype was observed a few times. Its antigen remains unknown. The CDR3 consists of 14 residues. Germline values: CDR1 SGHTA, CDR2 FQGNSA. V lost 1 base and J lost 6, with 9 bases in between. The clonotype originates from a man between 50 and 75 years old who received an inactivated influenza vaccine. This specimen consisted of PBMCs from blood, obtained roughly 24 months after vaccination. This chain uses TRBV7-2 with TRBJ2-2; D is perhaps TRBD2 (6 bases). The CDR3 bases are TGTGCCAGCAGCTTAGTTTCGGGGGCCGGGGAGCTGTTTTTT. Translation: CASSLVSGAGELFF.